The clone carrying this T cell receptor (beta chain) was observed once. The data were obtained in a study of blood T cell repertoires in COVID-19. Whole-study context: Recovery among Cohort 3 donors was established by two negative PCRs, clearance, or symptom resolution.

Only in-frame clones appear in the TCRdb table, and some are missing; sequencing was by immunoSEQ multiplex PCR. This table has roughly 160,000 clones, roughly 85% appearing once. The material sequenced was PBMCs or T cells enriched from blood (not recorded which). This clonotype was sampled from a woman aged 65 to 85 in a cohort exposed to, infected with or recovered from COVID-19 (not recorded which).

The CDR3 DNA sequence: TGTGCCTGGAGTGGCCTGAGGACAGATACGCAGTATTTT. Its translation is CAWSGLRTDTQYF. The V call is TRBV30, the J call TRBJ2-3; no clear D gene. The CDR3 covers 13 residues. V was pared by 1 base and J by 3 bases, with 8 bases between. Germline V gives CDR1 GTSNPN, CDR2 SVGIG (reference sequence).